Listed here are 13 T cell receptor beta chains from one sample, sequenced in a study of shared clonotypes between healthy human individuals. TCRdb's copy holds only in-frame clones and misses some; the assay was immunoSEQ multiplex PCR. This sample carries 2,100,000 or so clones, approximately 96% of them seen once, and the ten largest clones take roughly 0.13%. Specimen: naive CD4+ T cells sorted from blood. This sample's subset: CD45RA+ positively selected. These receptors were obtained from a man younger than 35 in good health.

The chain has TRBV5-4 and TRBJ2-3, with D possibly TRBD1 on 5 matching bases. The CDR3 totals 15 residues. Trimming left V 1 base short and J 0 bases short, with 9 bases between. Germline lookup yields CDR1 SGHNT and CDR2 YYREEE (reference sequence). CDR3 DNA: TGTGCCAGCAGCTTGTTCCAGGGAAGCACAGATACGCAGTATTTT. This sequence encodes CASSLFQGSTDTQYF.

The chain recombines TRBV28 with TRBJ1-6; maybe TRBD1 (5 bases). Germline CDR1 and CDR2: MDHEN and SYDVKM. There are 18 residues in the CDR3. The V gene lost 6 bases and the J gene lost 7 bases, with 25 bases spanning the gap. CDR3 sequence: CASSGPGGSIPRNSPLHF. CDR3 bases: TGTGCCAGCAGCGGCCCGGGGGGATCCATCCCGCGGAATTCACCCCTCCACTTT.

The gene calls are TRBV6-1 and TRBJ2-7, with 10 bases fitting TRBD2. The CDR3 is 17 residues long. The V and J ends lost 3 bases and 6 bases, in that order; junction bases with no gene match: 14. Germline V gives CDR1 MNHNS, CDR2 SASEGT. Written as DNA, the CDR3 is TGTGCCAGCAGTGACATCTTAGCGGGAGGAACTGTTCGCGAGCAGTACTTC. Translating it yields CASSDILAGGTVREQYF.

The genes are TRBV7-2 and TRBJ1-6; 7 nucleotides line up with TRBD1. The CDR3 covers 18 residues. Per the germline V gene, CDR1 is SGHTA and CDR2 is FQGNSA. Losses at the gene ends were 2 bases for V and 7 bases for J; bases not matched to a gene: 14. The CDR3 reads CASSLKSQGSSGNSPLHF. The CDR3 nucleotides read TGTGCCAGCAGCTTAAAATCACAGGGGTCGTCGGGAAATTCACCCCTCCACTTT.

The chain combines TRBV7-2 with TRBJ1-2, with D maybe TRBD1 (5 bases). The CDR3 spans 13 residues. Germline CDR1 reads SGHTA; CDR2 reads FQGNSA. The V and J ends lost 5 bases and 2 bases respectively, with 9 bases between them. The CDR3, as DNA: TGTGCCAGCAGCCCACCAGGGAACTATGGCTACACCTTC. As protein: CASSPPGNYGYTF.

The chain combines TRBV6-5 with TRBJ1-4; perhaps TRBD1 as D (6 bases). The V and J ends lost 10 bases and 4 bases respectively, with 16 bases between them. The CDR3 contains 14 residues. Per the germline V gene, CDR1 is MNHEY and CDR2 is SVGAGI. The CDR3 DNA is TGTGCCACCCGACGAGGGGGGCTTAATGAAAAACTGTTTTTT. It specifies CATRRGGLNEKLFF.

The V gene is TRBV4-1, the J gene TRBJ2-1; D possibly corresponds to TRBD2 (6 bases). V was clipped by 2 bases and J by 2 bases, with 13 bases between them. Germline V CDR1 and CDR2: MGHRA, YSYEKL. CDR3 length: 16 residues. This CDR3 is CASSQPGTVTYNEQFF. The CDR3 nucleotides read TGCGCCAGCAGCCAACCTGGGACTGTCACCTACAATGAGCAGTTCTTC.

This clone appeared once. This chain joins TRBV30 and TRBJ2-7; D is possibly TRBD1 or TRBD2 (5 bases each). Germline assignment: CDR1 GTSNPN and CDR2 SVGIG (reference sequence). The V and J ends lost 2 bases and 1 base respectively, with 12 bases between them. There are 14 residues in the CDR3. The CDR3 loop reads CAWSPPGRSYEQYF. The CDR3 DNA reads TGTGCCTGGAGTCCCCCGGGACGATCCTACGAGCAGTACTTC.

The chain employs TRBV9 and TRBJ2-5; 7 nucleotides agree with TRBD2. V shed 0 bases and J 5 bases; nucleotides not matched to a gene: 10. The germline CDR1 and CDR2 sequences are SGDLS and YYNGEE. The CDR3 totals 16 residues. DNA for the CDR3: TGTGCCAGCAGCGTAGTAAGCGGGATCGGCGGCGAGACCCAGTACTTC. This gives the protein CASSVVSGIGGETQYF.

This clone was detected only once. The chain couples TRBV10-3 to TRBJ1-1; 9 bases are shared with TRBD1. J gave up 3 bases and V 10 bases, and 6 bases lay outside the gene matches. This CDR3 is built from 13 residues. Germline V gene sequence: CDR1 ENHRY, CDR2 SYGVKD. The CDR3 protein is CASRQGGDTEAFF. CDR3 bases: TGTGCCAGCCGACAGGGGGGGGACACTGAAGCTTTCTTT.

The V gene is TRBV11-2, the J gene TRBJ2-1; tentative D call: TRBD2 (5 bases). The CDR3 totals 16 residues. V lost 1 base, J lost 5 bases, and 15 bases lay in between. From germline, CDR1 is SGHAT and CDR2 FQNNGV. This CDR3 is CASSLGWGEVHNEQFF. Written as DNA, the CDR3 is TGTGCCAGCAGCTTAGGGTGGGGAGAAGTCCACAATGAGCAGTTCTTC.

This chain connects TRBV25-1 to TRBJ1-1, with D perhaps TRBD1 (6 bases). Germline-derived CDR1 and CDR2 are MGHDK and SYGVNS. The CDR3 has 13 amino acids. V lost 3 bases and J lost 10, with 15 bases in between. The CDR3 loop is CASSESPGDIAFF. Here the CDR3 DNA reads TGTGCCAGCAGTGAGTCCCCAGGGGATATAGCTTTCTTT.

The chain links TRBV5-1 to TRBJ2-1, with a tentative D call TRBD2 (6 bases). Germline lookup yields CDR1 SGHRS and CDR2 YFSETQ. This CDR3 region has 15 residues. Trimming left V 4 bases short and J 4 bases short, with 15 bases between. The CDR3 sequence is CASSPGYAGYNEQFF. The CDR3 nucleotides are TGCGCCAGCAGCCCAGGATATGCGGGGTACAATGAGCAGTTCTTC.